This T cell receptor beta chain appears in the sequencing data of a study of cytomegalovirus exposure and HLA in healthy donors (dated by TCRdb to between 2016 and 2019). In the study overall: According to an earlier analysis of 450 to 650 of the donors, 150 million to 200 million T cells yielded 90 million to 140 million unique TCR beta sequences and about 280 Gb of sequence data. A later analysis re-analyzed previously published TCR beta repertoires from about 600 donors and added high-resolution HLA genotyping to study TCR occurrence patterns. Alongside the repertoire data, information on donor age, sex, ethnicity and CMV serostatus was compiled. Using immunosequencing, the study profiled T cell repertoires from about 620 subjects and related those repertoires to cytomegalovirus serostatus. Rather than using new phenotypic data, the later analysis identified candidate immune exposures from TCR beta sequences and from how often those sequences occurred across donors. Roughly 310 gigabases of sequencing data and some 85 million unique TCR sequences were included in an early release covering under 650 HLA-typed donors. Because of strong linkage in the cohort, roughly five DR-DQ haplotypes were treated as single units for association and clustering. To predict cytomegalovirus infection status, the study combined high-throughput TCR immunosequencing, statistical association of individual TCRs with disease status, and machine learning. Typing coverage varied by locus: roughly 620-640 donors for A, B, C, DRB1 and DQB1; 522 for DQA1; around 610 for DPA1; more than 450 for DPB1. To decide whether each TCR beta V gene segment behaved as functional or pseudogenic, an earlier analysis of fewer than 750 of the donors relied on high-throughput TCR beta sequencing. Genome-wide SNP genotypes for about three fifths of the roughly 670 donors were used in a later genetic analysis, which treated that subset as a discovery cohort. Along with the approximately 650-subject first cohort, a separate validation cohort of 120 different subjects was used. The aim of the study was to test whether cataloging public T cell receptors could identify signatures of past pathogen exposure. All discovery cohort repertoires had been generated using a single sequencing platform. Both class I and class II loci were covered by HLA typing, at four-digit resolution. Of the 350 to 450 genotyped donors, 75% to 85% were placed in the genetic ancestry cluster associated with self-reported Caucasian donors. Among several hundred genotyped donors of the cohort, an average of approximately 200,000 unique TCR beta nucleotide sequences was sequenced per donor, of which about 19% were non-productive. Overall results and qualifications from the work: A few of the identified cytomegalovirus-associated TCR beta chains were confirmed in vitro to be specific for cytomegalovirus antigens. Some IMGT-functional V segments, including TRBV6-2 and TRBV6-3, could not be distinguished by the 87-base-pair reads and were therefore excluded. A later genetic analysis reported fewer N-insertions in productive TCRs among donors in an Asian-associated ancestry cluster than the roughly 620-donor mean. In a later analysis, most CMV-associated TCR beta chains were found to appear HLA-restricted, with HLA associations seemingly driven largely by CMV exposure. Only TCR beta chains were sequenced in this cohort, and the absence of alpha or paired-chain data limited detectable features. In an earlier analysis of some 500 of the donors, most TCR beta V segments were observed in productive rearrangements about 87% or about 30% of the time, broadly matching IMGT annotations. At a false discovery rate of 0.05, a later analysis linked 15,000 to 20,000 TCR beta sequences to specific HLA alleles. In both the original and validation cohorts, the classifier was reported to diagnose cytomegalovirus status with high specificity and sensitivity. Immune exposure information for the cohort was limited to CMV serostatus. In a later analysis, HLA-associated TCR beta chains were found to be more clonally expanded and to have lower generation probabilities than equally common non-associated chains. It was suggested by the authors that the approach could potentially be generalized to other disease states and immunological phenotypes. While some public TCRs were present in many individuals, most TCR sequences turned up only very rarely across donors. According to a later analysis, parvovirus B19, influenza, CMV and Epstein-Barr virus appeared linked to several top co-occurrence clusters. The presence/absence analyses assumed that sequencing depth was roughly uniform across donors, and that assumption may not be true. The earlier analysis of 587 of the donors excluded roughly 17 rarely observed V segments, including chromosome 9 orphons, because counts were too low. An association between a missense DCLRE1C variant and V-gene and J-gene trimming of TCR beta chains was found in a later genetic analysis and replicated in an independent cohort. A total of 150 to 200 TCR beta chains were listed by the study as associated with cytomegalovirus. In a later analysis, the rate of TCR association differed among HLA loci, with DRB1 alleles having the most associated TCRs and HLA-C alleles having the fewest. A further reported finding was that TCR beta sequences accurately predicted the HLA-A and HLA-B alleles for most subjects in the first cohort. When HLA alleles, especially DR and DQ, strongly co-occurred, TCR associations were difficult to assign to individual alleles. The sequencing pipeline was judged likely to have produced a cluster of highly shared sequence variants as a technical artifact. Because HLA typing was unavailable for some donors at each locus, only the typed subset was used in association tests. Correlated functional status among segregating V segments might be attributable to linkage disequilibrium, but an unknown experimental factor could not be ruled out.

In total, 600 or so healthy bone marrow donors made up the cohort. At the time of sampling, every cohort member was nominally healthy, though immune exposures that went unrecorded were likely present. The donor tested CMV seronegative, placing the donor among the 350 to 400 seronegative members of the cohort. A peripheral blood sample was provided by each donor, and peripheral blood mononuclear cells were used for TCR beta sequencing. The Qiagen DNeasy Blood Extraction Kit was used to extract genomic DNA from the blood cell samples. Preparation of the library involved the immunoSEQ multiplex PCR assay. The multiplex PCR relied on a mix of 60 forward primers for TCR Vbeta segments and 13 reverse primers for TCR Jbeta segments. A multiplex PCR assay on genomic DNA amplified the CDR3 region of rearranged TCR beta genes. The amplified TCR beta libraries were sequenced on the Illumina HiSeq System as 87-base-pair reads. As for the authors' bioinformatics: A later analysis counted around 72 million unique TCR beta chains across the 650 to 800 repertoires, and 10 million to 12 million of these chains were shared by at least two donors. Raw reads were error-corrected and collapsed into unique sequences by a nearest-neighbor algorithm in which closely related sequences were merged to remove PCR and sequencing errors. CDR3 sequences were aligned to IMGT reference sequences to assign V, D and J gene segments. For a sequence to be retained, at least a six-nucleotide match to both a V gene segment and a J gene segment was required. Rearrangements were classified as productive when the CDR3 lacked stop codons and remained in frame with V and J, and all other rearrangements were classified as non-productive. CDR3 was defined according to IMGT convention as the region running from the second conserved V-encoded cysteine to the conserved J-encoded phenylalanine. The earlier analysis of roughly 590 of the donors excluded any sequence lacking an unambiguous match to a single V gene segment. An earlier analysis of some 610 of the donors called V segments functional above 56.7% productive rearrangements and segregating when the between-donor standard deviation exceeded 5%. To diagnose cytomegalovirus status from the catalog of TCR beta chain sequences, a statistical classification framework was built. V and J gene assignment, in a later analysis, came from comparing TCR nucleotide sequences with IMGT/GENE-DB human TR gene sequences. A later analysis assigned CDR3 sequences and most-parsimonious VDJ recombination scenarios with the TCRdist pipeline. In a later analysis, each TCR beta chain was defined by its CDR3 amino acid sequence together with its V-gene family, and reads lacking a unique V-gene family were excluded. A later analysis removed nearly 600 highly shared, low-generation-probability nucleotide sequences to deal with suspected cross-contamination and a sequencing artifact. For each public chain, a later analysis derived a clonal expansion index from normalized ranks of inferred template counts within each repertoire. In a later analysis, generation probabilities were computed using a VDJ recombination model fitted to out-of-frame rearrangements, and the results were checked against IGoR. Hypergeometric tests were used in a later analysis to score TCR-TCR, TCR-HLA and TCR-CMV co-occurrence, with a repertoire-size bias correction applied to the TCR pairs. In a later analysis, false discovery rates were estimated by permuting HLA or CMV assignments 20 times. In a later analysis, co-occurring TCRs were grouped using DBSCAN, and TCRdist sequence similarity was added for clustering within HLA-allele-positive subsets. Co-occurrence clustering excluded repertoires with fewer than 30,000 or more than 120,000 public chains, plus five with anomalous nucleotide sharing. In its TCRdb copy, this immuneACCESS table keeps in-frame sequences only and misses some clones. Where compared with another copy, unresolved V genes explain less than half of these, and the others have no known cause. V, J and clone size reflect that table, while D and trimming were determined from the DNA. This sample's listing comprises 100,000 to 150,000 clones. The ten largest clones take up 1.5% to 1.7% of the sample.

V and J are trimmed by 4 bases and 5 bases, and the gene matches miss 7 bases of the junction. Counted from cysteine to phenylalanine, this CDR3 has 14 amino acids. Just the 42-base CDR3 DNA is kept, in frame starting at base 1. CDR1 and CDR2, per the germline V gene, are SGHVS and FQNEAQ. Points on this clone: Its antigen remains undetermined.

The chain is encoded by TRBV7-8 joined to TRBJ1-1; the junction holds 7 bases that match TRBD1. This clonotype originated in a woman in her forties in good health and CMV-seronegative. Input material: PBMCs. At the DNA level, the sequence is TGTGCCAGCAGCTATCCGCAGGGGGAAACTGAAGCTTTCTTT. Its protein is CASSYPQGETEAFF.